A selection of T cell receptor beta chains follows, all from one sample in a study of tumor and adjacent non-tumor tissue in lung cancer. MiXCR was run by TCRdb on the multiplex PCR reads, yielding one entry per CDR3 protein. The table records about 110,000 distinct CDR3 sequences, over 55% of them present only once. The material sequenced was distant non-tumor lung tissue. Source of these receptors: a man aged 55-75 years with non-small cell lung cancer. Each CDR3 is given with its conserved first and last residue. The D gene is left open where the match is weak. Size tells how often a clone was seen (once, few, many) or the class of an expanded clone, and some rows leave it out.

size	D	J	length	V	DNA	CDR3
NA	NA	TRBJ2-3	19	TRBV4-2	TGTGCCAGCAGCCAAGATGGGCGCGGGAATCGATATAGCACAGATATGCAATATTTT	CASSQDGRGNRYSTDMQYF
NA	NA	TRBJ2-7	13	TRBV29-1	TGCAGCTTTGAAGATCTGGCCAGCAATGAGCAGTACTTC	CSFEDLASNEQYF
NA	NA	TRBJ2-7	15	TRBV5-1	TGCGCCAGCAGCTTGAGGTCAGCGCGAGCCTACGAGCAGTACTTC	CASSLRSARAYEQYF
NA	TRBD2	TRBJ2-7	15	TRBV6-2/TRBV6-3	TGTGCCAGCAACCTCCCCGGAGCAGCGGGGTACGAGCAGTACTTC	CASNLPGAAGYEQYF
NA	NA	TRBJ1-6	12	TRBV5-4	TGTGCCAACAGCTTGGGGGACGGCACCCTCCAGTTT	CANSLGDGTLQF
many	NA	TRBJ2-2	13	TRBV5-6	TGTGCCAGCAGCTTAGTTTACACCGGGGAGCTGTTTTTT	CASSLVYTGELFF
NA	NA	TRBJ1-1	13	TRBV11-3	TGTGCCAGCAGCTTAGATGCCTTGAAGGTAGCTATCTTT	CASSLDALKVAIF
once	TRBD2	TRBJ2-2	16	TRBV29-1	TGCAGCGTATACGGGGCTAGCGGAATGAACACCGGGGAGCTGTTTTTT	CSVYGASGMNTGELFF
once	NA	TRBJ2-5	13	TRBV24-1	TGTGGCACCAGTGATTTGAACCAAGAGACCCAGTACTTC	CGTSDLNQETQYF
NA	TRBD2	TRBJ2-5	17	TRBV6-5	TGTGCCAGCAGTTATAGACCCTCAGGACTAGCGAGTCTTCCCCAGTACTTC	CASSYRPSGLASLPQYF
NA	NA	TRBJ2-1	16	TRBV11-3	TGTGCCAGCAGCCTACCGGGCGGTTGGTCCCACAATGAGCAGTTCTTC	CASSLPGGWSHNEQFF
NA	TRBD1	TRBJ2-7	14	TRBV4-3	TGCGCCAGCAGCCAGCGGACAGGGACCTACGGGCAGTACTTC	CASSQRTGTYGQYF
NA	NA	TRBJ1-1	16	TRBV20-1	TGCAGTGCTAGACAGTGGAATGTGGGCATGAACACTGAAGCTTTCTTT	CSARQWNVGMNTEAFF
few	NA	TRBJ1-4	13	TRBV2	TGTGCCAGCAGTTCCGGAAATTATGAAAAACTGTTTTTT	CASSSGNYEKLFF
many	NA	TRBJ1-5	15	TRBV6-2/TRBV6-3	TGTGCCAGCAGTCCACGGGGGGTCGGCAATCAGCCCCAGCATTTT	CASSPRGVGNQPQHF